The following is a T cell receptor beta chain sequence with its context. This sample was taken from a study of blood T cell repertoires in COVID-19. There are 13 residues in the CDR3. V lost 7 bases, J lost 4 bases, and 14 bases lay in between. Germline assignment: CDR1 MNHEY and CDR2 SVGAGI. Assay: immunoSEQ multiplex PCR; the TCRdb copy retains only in-frame clones and omits some. The sample records fewer than 300,000 clones, around nine tenths being singletons. The sequencing sample was made of PBMCs or T cells enriched from blood (not recorded which). The chain links TRBV6-5 to TRBJ2-7, with D maybe TRBD1 (6 bases). This clonotype originated in a woman aged 25 to 39 who had recovered from COVID-19. In DNA form, the CDR3 reads TGTGCCAGCATTCCCGGGACAAATTACGAGCAGTACTTC. Translating gives CASIPGTNYEQYF.